What follows is one T cell receptor (beta chain) and its context. The CDR3 loop spans 16 amino acids. V was clipped by 0 bases and J by 4 bases; unmatched bases: 4. The germline V gene encodes CDR1 LGHDT and CDR2 YNNKEL (reference sequence). This specimen comes from a study of blood T cell repertoires in COVID-19. Study as a whole: The origin of the acute and convalescent COVID-19 samples was the United States, Italy and Spain. The analysed material was cDNA or gDNA that came from T cells, B-cell-depleted T cells, or PBMCs.

The table came from immunoSEQ multiplex PCR; TCRdb's copy has only in-frame clones and leaves some out. Of 650,000 to 800,000 clones in the sample, approximately 90% are singletons; the top ten hold around 0.3%. The clonotype was recovered from a woman under 30 with acute or convalescent COVID-19. Sample: peripheral blood. This chain links TRBV3-1 (or the pseudogene TRBV3-2) with TRBJ2-1, with 9 bases identical to TRBD1. The chain's CDR3 is CASSQDGTGRYNEQFF. CDR3 nucleotides: TGTGCCAGCAGCCAAGATGGGACAGGGCGATACAATGAGCAGTTCTTC.